This TCR beta chain was recovered during a study of blood T cell repertoires in COVID-19. The overall study: T cells, B-cell-depleted T cells, or PBMCs provided the cDNA or gDNA that served as material.

Per the study methods: From reference gene primer amplification, estimates of nucleated cell counts were derived. Libraries were prepared by immunoSEQ multiplex PCR; TCRdb keeps only in-frame clonotypes and omits some of them. V and J calls and clone size are given by that table; D and trimming were obtained from the DNA. Of hundreds of thousands of clones detected, around 87% appear once; the ten largest clones hold under 3%. Seattle participants joined during active infection and were tracked over time. CDR3 length: 15 amino acids. Germline-derived CDR1 and CDR2 are MNHEY and SVGAGI. Losses at the gene ends were 7 bases for V and 7 bases for J; bases not matched to a gene: 13.

V usage is TRBV6-5 and J usage is TRBJ2-1; 7 nucleotides align to TRBD2. The receptor comes from a woman aged 55-69 years with COVID-19, enrolled during active disease. Sequenced: peripheral blood. The CDR3 nucleotides read TGTGCCAGCACCCCTCTAGCGGAGGGGAGAAATGAGCAGTTCTTC. Its protein is CASTPLAEGRNEQFF.